This T cell receptor beta chain derives from a study of early T cells in non-severe SARS-CoV-2 infection (dated by TCRdb to 2020 to 2022). Regarding the study in general: Because TCR sequencing was done on bulk RNA from unsorted whole blood, the alpha and beta chains could not be paired. Study-wide findings and limitations: VDJdb matching was skewed toward anti-spike CD8 responses and likely underestimated virus-specific expansions by missing private and CD4 specificities.

The protocol used for the library was 5' RACE. The data were produced on a NextSeq 500. Unique molecular identifiers were attached to individual cDNA molecules in the TCR library protocol so that sequencing error and PCR bias could be corrected. Both TCR alpha and beta chains were sequenced, and tight co-correlation was observed between alpha and beta sequence abundances in each sample. As for how the authors treated the data: V gene, J gene and CDR3 annotation of TCR sequences was performed with Decombinator V4. Expanded TCRs were defined as changing significantly between any two time points under a Poisson model with p below 0.0001. Abundances of TCRs were expressed as counts per million after normalisation to the total number of TCRs sequenced in each sample. TRAV1-2 paired with TRAJ12, TRAJ20 or TRAJ33 defined MAIT TCRs, while TRAV10 paired with TRAJ18 defined iNKT TCRs. VDJdb, accessed on 1 November 2021, was searched for TCRs annotated for CMV, EBV and SARS-CoV-2, and TCRs annotated for more than one antigen were excluded. Clones were called with MiXCR by TCRdb after fastp trimmed the public reads at Q25, and only in-frame beta chains were retained. When rows share a CDR3 protein, they turn into one entry using the most common DNA and genes. The V and J calls and clone size are TCRdb's, not the authors'. This sample comprises 100,000 to 120,000 distinct CDR3 sequences, over 10% of them detected only once. Jointly, the top ten make up approximately 3.5% of the sample.

A case-control design nested within a healthcare worker cohort in London, UK, was used, with weekly nasopharyngeal swab PCR tests and blood sampling performed. Healthcare workers were recruited during the week of the UK lockdown, between 23 and 31 March 2020, and followed weekly for up to roughly 15 weeks. This clonotype has just a few counts. Its antigen remains undetermined. Base qualities are not recorded, but no much larger clone differs from it by a single base. The CDR3 spans 12 residues, from the cysteine through the phenylalanine. CDR3 DNA is the only sequence kept; it has 36 bases, read in frame from the first base. V and J lose 0 bases and 6 bases, and a span of 6 bases separates them. CDR1 and CDR2 are read off the germline V gene as SGHRS and YFSETQ.

Rearrangement joined TRBV5-1 to TRBJ1-2; a confident D gene designation cannot be given. The source of this sequence is an adult who was a healthcare worker with PCR-confirmed SARS-CoV-2 infection or an uninfected control (not recorded which). Sequenced material: whole blood, taken at baseline. For the CDR3, the sequence is CASSLAMDGYTF. The DNA is as follows: TGCGCCAGCAGCTTGGCAATGGATGGCTACACCTTC.